The 27 T cell receptor beta chains listed next were all sequenced from one sample in a study of CDR3 diversity in severe acne. Each CDR3 protein is one row after TCRdb ran MiXCR on the PCR reads. This table has around 85,000 distinct CDR3 sequences, roughly 49% appearing once. The sample comprised blood. The source of these receptors is a male donor with severe acne vulgaris.

About this clonotype: The conserved phenylalanine or tryptophan is not found at the CDR3 terminus, so this likely reflects a read error. It is unclear where the CDR3 begins or ends on the DNA, so no DNA is shown, and the CDR3 is as TCRdb lists it. The rearrangement uses TRBV12-3 or TRBV12-4 and TRBJ2-3. The length of the CDR3 is 13 amino acids, counting both ends. The CDR3 spells CASRDSTTNTRYS.

The rearrangement joins TRBV28 to TRBJ2-5, with no clear D. The CDR3 extends over 12 amino acids. Looked up from germline, CDR1 is MDHEN and CDR2 is SYDVKM. V gave up 5 bases and J gave up 3 bases, with 7 bases separating them. In nucleotides, the CDR3 is TGTGCCAGCAGTGTGAGAGAAGAGACCCAGTACTTC. It translates to CASSVREETQYF.

This chain connects TRBV5-4 to TRBJ1-1, with D possibly being TRBD1 (5 bases). The V gene lost 0 bases and the J gene lost 4 bases, with 10 bases spanning the gap. CDR1 is SGHNT, CDR2 YYREEE, per germline (reference sequence). The CDR3 totals 14 residues. CDR3 sequence (DNA): TGTGCCAGCAGCTTGGTAGGGGCTGGCACTGAAGCTTTCTTT. Its translation is CASSLVGAGTEAFF.

This clonotype was recorded many times. The chain combines TRBV7-6 with TRBJ2-3; D is possibly TRBD2 (5 bases). The CDR3 loop spans 13 amino acids. Germline-derived CDR1 and CDR2 are SGHVS and FNYEAQ. Between the trimmed V and J ends, which lost 5 bases and 6 bases, there was a span of 12 bases. For the CDR3, the DNA is TGTGCCAGCAGCCATGGACTCCTCGATACGCAGTATTTT. Amino acids: CASSHGLLDTQYF.

Details on this clonotype: This may stem from a read error, because a much larger clone lies one nucleotide away. V usage is TRBV7-9 and J usage is TRBJ1-1; D is perhaps TRBD1 (6 bases). Germline V gives CDR1 SEHNR, CDR2 FQNEAQ (reference sequence). This CDR3 contains 13 residues. The CDR3 region has the DNA TGTGCCGGCAGCTTAGCAGGGGTAACTGAAGCTTTCTTT. It translates to CAGSLAGVTEAFF.

This chain links TRBV10-1 with TRBJ2-1; the D call may be TRBD1 or TRBD2 (5 bases each). Germline V gives CDR1 WNHNN, CDR2 SYGVQD (reference sequence). Between the trimmed V and J ends, which lost 0 bases and 9 bases, there was a span of 15 bases. The CDR3 is made up of 15 amino acids. Here the CDR3 reads CASSESVGDRSEQFF. DNA of the CDR3: TGCGCCAGCAGTGAGTCAGTCGGGGACCGTAGTGAGCAGTTCTTC.

The chain employs TRBV15 and TRBJ1-2, with a tentative D call TRBD1 (5 bases). Trimming removed 11 bases from V and 2 bases from J, with 12 bases in between. CDR3 length equals 12 residues. The germline V gene encodes CDR1 LNHNV and CDR2 YYDKDF (reference sequence). The CDR3 is CAVGEGNYGYTF. The CDR3 region has the DNA TGTGCCGTGGGGGAGGGCAACTATGGCTACACCTTC. The complete variable domain, with remaining parts taken from reference TRBV15 and TRBJ1-2, reads DAMVIQNPRYQVTQFGKPVTLSCSQTLNHNVMYWYQQKSSQAPKLLFHYYDKDFNNEADTPDNFQSRRPNTSFCFLDIRSPGLGDTAMYLCAVGEGNYGYTFGSGTRLTVV.

V is TRBV18 and J is TRBJ2-7; D is undetermined. Trimming pared 5 bases from V and 6 bases from J, leaving 11 bases between. Germline values: CDR1 KGHSH, CDR2 LQKENI. The CDR3 has 12 residues. CDR3 region: CASSMTTGEQYF. CDR3 DNA: TGTGCCAGCTCAATGACAACGGGCGAGCAGTACTTC.

This clonotype was counted only a few times. This chain uses TRBV20-1 with TRBJ1-4; a weak D match, TRBD1 (6 bases). Trimming stripped 4 bases from V and 8 bases from J, with 17 bases between. Germline V CDR1 and CDR2: DFQATT, SNEGSKA (reference sequence). There are 14 residues in the CDR3. CDR3 loop: CSAMADRWEEKLFF. The CDR3, as DNA: TGCAGTGCTATGGCGGACAGATGGGAGGAAAAACTGTTTTTT.

The rearrangement links TRBV14 to TRBJ1-6, with 8 bases matching TRBD1. The CDR3 contains 15 residues. After removal of 4 bases from V and 7 bases from J, the junction contained 6 bases not matched to a gene. Germline CDR1 SGHDN, CDR2 FVKESK. The CDR3 DNA follows: TGTGCCAGCAGCCCCGAACAGGGGGTCAATTCACCCCTCCACTTT. It codes for CASSPEQGVNSPLHF.

This clonotype has a count of ten or more. DNA for the CDR3: TGTGCCAGCAGATCAGGGAGGGCTAGAGAGACCCAGTACTTC. Its translation is CASRSGRARETQYF. This chain connects TRBV6-5 to TRBJ2-5; 7 bases are a match to TRBD2. CDR1 MNHEY and CDR2 SVGAGI come from the germline V gene. The CDR3 loop spans 14 amino acids. V lost 6 bases to trimming and J lost 4 bases; unmatched junction nucleotides: 8.

This clonotype was detected ten times or more. This chain uses TRBV18 with TRBJ1-1; D perhaps matches TRBD1 (6 bases). CDR3 size: 14 residues. The V end lost 3 bases, the J end lost 1 base, and 9 bases lay between the germline ends. From germline, CDR1 is KGHSH and CDR2 LQKENI. The chain's CDR3 is CASSPRQANTEAFF. CDR3 nucleotides: TGTGCCAGCTCACCTAGACAGGCGAACACTGAAGCTTTCTTT.

The genes are TRBV5-4 and TRBJ2-7; 7 bases match TRBD1. The germline V gene has CDR1 SGHNT and CDR2 YYREEE (reference sequence). V lost 5 bases, J lost 3 bases, and 11 bases stayed unmatched. The CDR3 contains 15 residues. The CDR3, as DNA: TGTGCCAGCAGTCCGGCTCGGGACAGCAACTACGAGCAGTACTTC. Translating gives CASSPARDSNYEQYF.

J is TRBJ2-7 and V is TRBV5-4, with TRBD2 matching over 12 bases. Germline V CDR1 and CDR2: SGHNT, YYREEE (reference sequence). V gave up 10 bases and J gave up 0 bases; unmatched junction bases: 2. The CDR3 is 13 residues long. The CDR3 nucleotides read TGTGCCTGGACTAGCGGGGTCTCCTACGAGCAGTACTTC. This codes for CAWTSGVSYEQYF. Complete variable domain (other parts from reference TRBV5-4 and TRBJ2-7): ETGVTQSPTHLIKTRGQQVTLRCSSQSGHNTVSWYQQALGQGPQFIFQYYREEENGRGNFPPRFSGLQFPNYSSELNVNALELDDSALYLCAWTSGVSYEQYFGPGTRLTVT.

This clonotype occurred many times. The chain has TRBV7-9 and TRBJ2-3; TRBD2 agrees at 12 bases. Germline trimming cut 8 bases from V and 2 bases from J; bases unmatched to any gene: 11. CDR3 length: 17 residues. Germline V gene lookup returns CDR1 SEHNR and CDR2 FQNEAQ (reference sequence). CDR3 in DNA: TGTGCCAGCGGACTAGCGGGAAAGGGGGGACACACAGATACGCAGTATTTT. It is translated as CASGLAGKGGHTDTQYF.

This clonotype was counted only a few times. The chain is built from TRBV5-1 and TRBJ1-1; 8 bases align to TRBD1. CDR1 and CDR2 (germline): SGHRS, YFSETQ. V lost 3 bases to trimming and J lost 1 base; unmatched junction nucleotides: 11. The CDR3 contains 17 residues. The CDR3 region has the DNA TGCGCCAGCAGCTGGGGGAGGTGGACAGGGTGGAACACTGAAGCTTTCTTT. This gives the protein CASSWGRWTGWNTEAFF.

The rearrangement links TRBV15 to TRBJ2-1; 15 positions match TRBD2. CDR3 size: 16 residues. CDR1 is LNHNV and CDR2 is YYDKDF in the germline V gene (reference sequence). The junction had 5 bases not matched to a gene; V was cut back by 4 bases and J by 7 bases. CDR3 in amino acids: CATSIGLAGGRNEQFF. In nucleotides, the CDR3 is TGTGCCACCAGCATTGGACTAGCGGGAGGGAGAAATGAGCAGTTCTTC.

About this clonotype itself: A much larger clone differs by one base, so this may be a read error. The gene calls are TRBV2 and TRBJ2-5; 11 bases agree with TRBD2. The germline gives CDR1 SNHLY, CDR2 FYNNEI. J was trimmed by 4 bases and V by 3 bases; bases with no gene match: 7. The CDR3 is made up of 16 amino acids. CDR3 bases: TGTGCCAGCAGTGATAGAAAAACTAGCGGGGGAGAGACCCAGTACTTC. This translates into CASSDRKTSGGETQYF.

By sample fraction, this clonotype is medium-sized. The chain combines TRBV20-1 with TRBJ2-7, with 12 nucleotides matching TRBD2. The ends lost 1 base at V and 12 bases at J; junction bases unmatched: 16. The CDR3 is 16 residues long. Germline values: CDR1 DFQATT, CDR2 SNEGSKA (reference sequence). The CDR3 coding sequence is TGCAGTGCTAGAGGCGCTAGCGGGAGGGCCAATATTGTTCCGTACTTC. This sequence encodes CSARGASGRANIVPYF.

The chain carries TRBV20-1 and TRBJ2-5, with D perhaps TRBD2 (6 bases). Deletions cut 6 bases from V and 2 bases from J, with 16 bases between. Germline lookup yields CDR1 DFQATT and CDR2 SNEGSKA (reference sequence). This CDR3 spans 14 amino acids. Here the CDR3 reads CSASGFAGQETQYF. CDR3 DNA sequence: TGCAGTGCCTCAGGATTTGCGGGGCAAGAGACCCAGTACTTC.

The genes are TRBV25-1 and TRBJ1-4, with 10 bases aligning to TRBD1. The CDR3 spans 15 residues. J was trimmed by 8 bases and V by 7 bases; bases with no gene match: 10. Per the germline V gene, CDR1 is MGHDK and CDR2 is SYGVNS. The CDR3 spells CASTVRDRGREKLFF. The CDR3 nucleotides are TGTGCCAGCACCGTCCGGGACAGGGGACGAGAAAAACTGTTTTTT. The entire variable domain, with the rest obtained from reference TRBV25-1 and TRBJ1-4, is as follows: EADIYQTPRYLVIGTGKKITLECSQTMGHDKMYWYQQDPGMELHLIHYSYGVNSTEKGDLSSESTVSRIRTEHFPLTLESARPSHTSQYLCASTVRDRGREKLFFGSGTQLSVL.

The chain joins TRBV6-4 to TRBJ2-2; a weak D match, TRBD2 (6 bases). The CDR3 runs 17 residues. CDR1 is MRHNA and CDR2 is SNTAGT in the germline V gene. V lost 3 bases to trimming and J lost 5 bases, with 19 bases between them. The CDR3 sequence is CASSEKSGGSGTGELFF. The CDR3 bases are TGTGCCAGCAGTGAAAAGTCCGGAGGGAGCGGGACCGGGGAGCTGTTTTTT.

The chain recombines TRBV7-9 with TRBJ2-5; D gene unclear. The CDR3 length is 13 residues. V was trimmed by 1 base and J by 4 bases, leaving 7 bases between them. The germline V gene encodes CDR1 SEHNR and CDR2 FQNEAQ (reference sequence). The CDR3 region is CASSLGGSETQYF. For the CDR3, the DNA is TGTGCCAGCAGCTTAGGAGGTTCAGAGACCCAGTACTTC.

The V gene is TRBV5-1, the J gene TRBJ1-5; maybe TRBD1 (5 bases). Trimming left V 4 bases short and J 7 bases short, with 12 bases between. There are 13 residues in the CDR3. Germline V gene lookup returns CDR1 SGHRS and CDR2 YFSETQ. As DNA, the CDR3 is TGCGCCAGCAGCGAGCGAGGGGCCCAGCCCCAGCATTTT. Translating it yields CASSERGAQPQHF.

The chain links TRBV6-5 to TRBJ2-7; D remains ambiguous. This CDR3 spans 15 amino acids. CDR1 is MNHEY and CDR2 is SVGAGI in the germline V gene. Between the trimmed V and J ends, which lost 1 base and 7 bases, there was a span of 17 bases. The CDR3 DNA follows: TGTGCCAGCAGTTACTTTGATGGGCCTTCGGAGGAGCAGTACTTC. Its protein product is CASSYFDGPSEEQYF.

The rearrangement uses TRBV25-1 and TRBJ1-2, with 7 nucleotides matching TRBD1. Unmatched junction bases numbered 9, after V lost 11 bases and J lost 6 bases. Germline CDR1 reads MGHDK; CDR2 reads SYGVNS. The CDR3 has 12 amino acids. The CDR3 coding sequence is TGTGCCGCACAAACAGGGGCCCATGGCTACACCTTC. Protein product: CAAQTGAHGYTF.

The chain carries TRBV25-1 and TRBJ1-2; D unresolved. The CDR3 contains 14 residues. Per germline, CDR1 MGHDK and CDR2 SYGVNS. V was clipped by 5 bases and J by 6 bases, with 16 bases between them. For the CDR3, the DNA is TGTGCCAGCAGTCATCGGACGAGAGCCAATGGCTACACCTTC. Its translation is CASSHRTRANGYTF.